This T cell receptor beta chain was documented in a study of T cells after yellow fever vaccination. This clonotype was counted between two and nine times. Via MiXCR, TCRdb re-called the 5' RACE reads, giving one row per CDR3 protein. The table shows fewer than 500,000 distinct CDR3 sequences, with approximately 18% occurring only once. The CDR3 spans 12 residues. From germline, CDR1 is SGHRS and CDR2 YFSETQ. The germline V and J ends were trimmed by 0 bases and 6 bases, with 6 bases remaining between them. This TCR came from a man between 18 and 29 years old who received the YFV17D yellow fever vaccine. V is TRBV5-1 and J is TRBJ1-2, with D tentatively TRBD1 (5 bases). Source: PBMCs, taken before the yellow fever booster vaccination. The DNA for the CDR3 is TGCGCCAGCAGCTTGGACAGGCATGGCTACACCTTC. Its translation: CASSLDRHGYTF.